This entry lists 10 T cell receptor beta chains sequenced from one sample in a study of shared T cell receptors in the human thymus. The method was immunoSEQ multiplex PCR; TCRdb's version includes in-frame clones alone and lacks a portion of them. The table lists approximately 660,000 clones, roughly 90% of them singletons. This sample was shared with a second study, whose subject was human thymus T cells.

The material sequenced was thymocytes. These receptors came from a boy under three years old with a congenital heart defect.

This sequence joins TRBV6-1 and TRBJ2-3; D is perhaps TRBD1 (7 bases). With 2 bases removed from V and 5 bases from J, the gap between germline ends came to 14 bases. Germline CDR1 MNHNS, CDR2 SASEGT. The CDR3 runs 15 residues. The CDR3 DNA sequence: TGTGCCAGCAGTGAAAAGGAGGGGGCGGGAGATACGCAGTATTTT. It specifies CASSEKEGAGDTQYF.

V usage is TRBV25-1 and J usage is TRBJ1-2; tentatively, D is TRBD1 (6 bases). Germline CDR1 is MGHDK and CDR2 is SYGVNS. The CDR3 totals 15 residues. The ends were cut back, 1 base at V and 3 bases at J, with 12 bases in the middle. The CDR3 loop reads CASSESSRGDYGYTF. In DNA form, the CDR3 reads TGTGCCAGCAGTGAATCCAGCAGGGGTGACTATGGCTACACCTTC.

The V call is TRBV4-3, the J call TRBJ2-2; D perhaps matches TRBD2 (5 bases). The germline V gene has CDR1 LGHNA and CDR2 YSLEER. Trimming shortened V by 4 bases and J by 2 bases, and 14 bases separated the two germline ends. The CDR3 has 16 amino acids. The DNA for the CDR3 is TGCGCCAGCAGCCCAGACGGGCGGGTAAACACCGGGGAGCTGTTTTTT. Its translation: CASSPDGRVNTGELFF.

The rearrangement uses TRBV30 and TRBJ2-5; possible D gene TRBD1, 7 bases. The CDR3 covers 14 residues. V shed 1 base and J shed 11 bases, with 20 bases lying between them. From germline, CDR1 is GTSNPN and CDR2 SVGIG (reference sequence). DNA for the CDR3: TGTGCCTGGAGTGGACAGGGTTTCCTCGGAGGGCAGTACTTC. Amino acid sequence: CAWSGQGFLGGQYF.

The chain combines TRBV5-6 with TRBJ2-2; TRBD1 might be the D (6 bases). The CDR3 sequence is 15 residues long. Germline V CDR1 and CDR2: SGHDT, YYEEEE. Between the trimmed V and J ends, which lost 0 bases and 6 bases, there was a span of 12 bases. The CDR3 DNA reads TGTGCCAGCAGCTTGGTAGCAAGGGGGTCCGGGGAGCTGTTTTTT. It specifies CASSLVARGSGELFF.

V usage is TRBV2 and J usage is TRBJ1-2; 7 bases are a match to TRBD1. The CDR3 loop spans 16 amino acids. Germline V CDR1 and CDR2: SNHLY, FYNNEI. V lost 0 bases, J lost 4 bases, and 8 bases stayed unmatched. For the CDR3, the DNA is TGTGCCAGCAGTGAAGCCTTAGGGGGCGAGATCTATGGCTACACCTTC. Translated, it gives CASSEALGGEIYGYTF.

The CDR3 nucleotides are TGTGCCAGCAGATTGACTAGCCCCGGGAGGGGTAAGTACAATGAGCAGTTCTTC. Translation: CASRLTSPGRGKYNEQFF. The rearrangement uses TRBV5-8 and TRBJ2-1; TRBD2 agrees at 8 bases. CDR1 is SGHTS, CDR2 YDEGEE, per germline. V shed 5 bases and J 4 bases; nucleotides not matched to a gene: 17. This CDR3 comprises 18 residues.

This chain uses TRBV4-3 with TRBJ2-1; TRBD2 agrees at 7 bases. CDR3 length: 17 amino acids. Germline lookup yields CDR1 LGHNA and CDR2 YSLEER. The V and J ends lost 0 bases and 7 bases, in that order; junction bases with no gene match: 12. This CDR3 is CASSQDDRAGVGNEQFF. The DNA for the CDR3 is TGCGCCAGCAGCCAAGACGATCGGGCGGGAGTTGGGAATGAGCAGTTCTTC.

In its sample, this clone was seen once. This chain uses TRBV4-3 with TRBJ2-2; a weak D match, TRBD2 (5 bases). V lost 1 base and J 6 bases, leaving 15 bases between the germline ends. This CDR3 spans 16 amino acids. Per the germline V gene, CDR1 is LGHNA and CDR2 is YSLEER. The CDR3 loop is CASSQVMGEFAGELFF. The CDR3 DNA reads as TGCGCCAGCAGCCAAGTTATGGGAGAGTTTGCCGGGGAGCTGTTTTTT.

The chain links TRBV7-9 to TRBJ2-1, with 7 bases aligning to TRBD2. Germline V gives CDR1 SEHNR, CDR2 FQNEAQ (reference sequence). J gave up 3 bases and V 0 bases, and 11 bases lay outside the gene matches. There are 18 residues in the CDR3. The chain's CDR3 is CASSLARASGPFYNEQFF. The CDR3 nucleotides read TGTGCCAGCAGCTTAGCGCGGGCTAGCGGACCTTTCTACAATGAGCAGTTCTTC.